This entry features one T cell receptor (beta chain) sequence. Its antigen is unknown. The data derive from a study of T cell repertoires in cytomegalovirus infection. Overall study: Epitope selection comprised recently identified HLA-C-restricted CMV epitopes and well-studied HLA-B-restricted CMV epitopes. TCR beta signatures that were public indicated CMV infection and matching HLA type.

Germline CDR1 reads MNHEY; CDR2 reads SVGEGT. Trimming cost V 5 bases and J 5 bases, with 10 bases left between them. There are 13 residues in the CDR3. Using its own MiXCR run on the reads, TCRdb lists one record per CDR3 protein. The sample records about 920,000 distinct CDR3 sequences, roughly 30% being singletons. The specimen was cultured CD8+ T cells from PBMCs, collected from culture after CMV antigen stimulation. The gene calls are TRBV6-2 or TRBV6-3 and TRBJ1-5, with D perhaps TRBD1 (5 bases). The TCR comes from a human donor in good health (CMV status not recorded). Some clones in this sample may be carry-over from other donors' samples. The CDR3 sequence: CASSGTYYQPQHF. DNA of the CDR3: TGTGCCAGCAGTGGGACCTATTATCAGCCCCAGCATTTT.